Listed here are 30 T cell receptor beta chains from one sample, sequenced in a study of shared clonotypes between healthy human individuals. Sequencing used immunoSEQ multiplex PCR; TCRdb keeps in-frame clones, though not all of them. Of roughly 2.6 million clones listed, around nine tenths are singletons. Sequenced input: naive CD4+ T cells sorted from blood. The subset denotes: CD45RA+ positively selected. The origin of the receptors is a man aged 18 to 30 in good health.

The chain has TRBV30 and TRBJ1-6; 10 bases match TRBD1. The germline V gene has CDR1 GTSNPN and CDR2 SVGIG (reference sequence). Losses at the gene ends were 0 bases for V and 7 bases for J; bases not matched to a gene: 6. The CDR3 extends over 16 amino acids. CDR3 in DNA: TGTGCCTGGAGTGTGGGGGGACAGGGGTTCAATTCACCCCTCCACTTT. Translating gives CAWSVGGQGFNSPLHF.

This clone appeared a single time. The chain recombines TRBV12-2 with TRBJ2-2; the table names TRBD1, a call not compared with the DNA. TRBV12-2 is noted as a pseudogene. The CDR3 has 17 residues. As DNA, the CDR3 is TGTGCAAGTCGCAAACTCGGGCAGGGGGCTTACACCGGGGAGCTGTTTTTT. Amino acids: CASRKLGQGAYTGELFF.

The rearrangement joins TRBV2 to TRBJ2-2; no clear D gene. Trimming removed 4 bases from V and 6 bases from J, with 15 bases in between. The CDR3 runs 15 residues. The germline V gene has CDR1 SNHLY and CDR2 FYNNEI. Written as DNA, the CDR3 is TGTGCCAGCAGTGCTACTACCCTTAAAGCCGGGGAGCTGTTTTTT. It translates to CASSATTLKAGELFF.

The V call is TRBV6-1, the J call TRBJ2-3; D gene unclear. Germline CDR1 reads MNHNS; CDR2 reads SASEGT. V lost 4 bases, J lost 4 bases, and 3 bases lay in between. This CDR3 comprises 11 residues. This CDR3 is CASSVADTQYF. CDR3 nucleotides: TGTGCCAGCAGTGTCGCAGATACGCAGTATTTT.

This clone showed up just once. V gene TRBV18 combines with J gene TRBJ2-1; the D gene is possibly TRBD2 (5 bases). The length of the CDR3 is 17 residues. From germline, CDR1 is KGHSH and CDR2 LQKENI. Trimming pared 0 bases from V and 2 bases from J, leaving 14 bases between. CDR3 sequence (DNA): TGTGCCAGCTCACCACCCGGGCAGACTATAACCTACAATGAGCAGTTCTTC. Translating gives CASSPPGQTITYNEQFF. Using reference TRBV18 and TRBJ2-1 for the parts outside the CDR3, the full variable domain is NAGVMQNPRHLVRRRGQEARLRCSPMKGHSHVYWYRQLPEEGLKFMVYLQKENIIDESGMPKERFSAEFPKEGPSILRIQQVVRGDSAAYFCASSPPGQTITYNEQFFGPGTRLTVL.

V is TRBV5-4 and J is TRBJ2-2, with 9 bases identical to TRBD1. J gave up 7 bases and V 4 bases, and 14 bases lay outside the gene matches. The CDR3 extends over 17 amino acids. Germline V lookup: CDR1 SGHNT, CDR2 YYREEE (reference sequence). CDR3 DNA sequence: TGTGCCAGCAGCCCGCCGGGACAGGGAAGCTTAGGCGGGGAGCTGTTTTTT. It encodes CASSPPGQGSLGGELFF.

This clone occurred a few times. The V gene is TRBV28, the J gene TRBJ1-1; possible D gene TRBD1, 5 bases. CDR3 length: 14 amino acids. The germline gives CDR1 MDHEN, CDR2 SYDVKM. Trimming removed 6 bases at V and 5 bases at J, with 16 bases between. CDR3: CASSQIQVTTEAFF. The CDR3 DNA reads TGTGCCAGCAGCCAAATACAGGTTACGACTGAAGCTTTCTTT.

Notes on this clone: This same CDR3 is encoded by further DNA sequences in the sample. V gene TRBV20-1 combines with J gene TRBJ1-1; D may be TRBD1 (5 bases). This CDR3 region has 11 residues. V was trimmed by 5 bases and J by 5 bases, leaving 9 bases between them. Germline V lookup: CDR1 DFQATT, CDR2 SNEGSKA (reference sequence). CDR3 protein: CSAGGGTEAFF. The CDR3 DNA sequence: TGCAGTGCTGGGGGGGGGACTGAAGCTTTCTTT.

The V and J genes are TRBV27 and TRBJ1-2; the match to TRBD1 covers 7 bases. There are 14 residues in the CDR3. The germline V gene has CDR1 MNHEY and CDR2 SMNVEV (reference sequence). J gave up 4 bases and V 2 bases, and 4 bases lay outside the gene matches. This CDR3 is CASSLEGAGYGYTF. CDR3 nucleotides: TGTGCCAGCAGTTTAGAGGGGGCGGGCTATGGCTACACCTTC.

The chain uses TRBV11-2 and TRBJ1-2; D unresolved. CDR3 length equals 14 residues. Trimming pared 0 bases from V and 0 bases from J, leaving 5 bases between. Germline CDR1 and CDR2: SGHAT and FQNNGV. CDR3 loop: CASSLDRPNYGYTF. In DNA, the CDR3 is TGTGCCAGCAGCTTAGATCGGCCTAACTATGGCTACACCTTC.

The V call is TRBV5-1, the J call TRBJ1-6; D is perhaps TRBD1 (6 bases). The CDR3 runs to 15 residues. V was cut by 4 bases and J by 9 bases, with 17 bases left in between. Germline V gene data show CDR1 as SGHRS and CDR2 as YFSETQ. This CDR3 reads CASSQGGETVSPLHF. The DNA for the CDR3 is TGCGCCAGCAGCCAAGGGGGGGAGACGGTTTCACCCCTCCACTTT.

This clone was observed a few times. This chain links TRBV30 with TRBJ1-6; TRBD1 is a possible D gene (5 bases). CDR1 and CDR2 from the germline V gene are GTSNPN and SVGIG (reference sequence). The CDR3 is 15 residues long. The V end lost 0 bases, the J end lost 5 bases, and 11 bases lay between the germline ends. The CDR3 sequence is CAWSVQGVNNSPLHF. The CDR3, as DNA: TGTGCCTGGAGTGTACAAGGGGTGAATAATTCACCCCTCCACTTT.

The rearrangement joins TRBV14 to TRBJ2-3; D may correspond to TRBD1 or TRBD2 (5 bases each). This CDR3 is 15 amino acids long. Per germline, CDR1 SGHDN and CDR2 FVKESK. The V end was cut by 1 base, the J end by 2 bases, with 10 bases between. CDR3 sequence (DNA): TGTGCCAGCAGCCAAGTCTGGGGGATCACAGATACGCAGTATTTT. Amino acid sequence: CASSQVWGITDTQYF.

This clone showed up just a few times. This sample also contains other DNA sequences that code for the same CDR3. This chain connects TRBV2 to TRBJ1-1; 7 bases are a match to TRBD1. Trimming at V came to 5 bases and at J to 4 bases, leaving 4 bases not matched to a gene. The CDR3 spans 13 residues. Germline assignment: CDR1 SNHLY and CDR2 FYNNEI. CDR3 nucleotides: TGTGCCAGCAGTAGGACAGGTACCACTGAAGCTTTCTTT. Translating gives CASSRTGTTEAFF.

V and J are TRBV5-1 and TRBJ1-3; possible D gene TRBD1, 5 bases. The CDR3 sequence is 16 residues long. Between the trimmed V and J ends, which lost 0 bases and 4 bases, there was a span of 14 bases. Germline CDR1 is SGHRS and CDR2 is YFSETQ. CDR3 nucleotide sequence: TGCGCCAGCAGCTTGGAAGGAGGGACGAAGGGAAACACCATATATTTT. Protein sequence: CASSLEGGTKGNTIYF.

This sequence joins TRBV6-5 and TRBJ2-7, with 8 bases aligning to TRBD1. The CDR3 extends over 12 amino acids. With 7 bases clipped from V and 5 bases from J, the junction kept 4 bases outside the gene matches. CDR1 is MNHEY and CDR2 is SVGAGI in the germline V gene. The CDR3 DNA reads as TGTGCCAGCACAAACAGGGGGGACGAGCAGTACTTC. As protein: CASTNRGDEQYF.

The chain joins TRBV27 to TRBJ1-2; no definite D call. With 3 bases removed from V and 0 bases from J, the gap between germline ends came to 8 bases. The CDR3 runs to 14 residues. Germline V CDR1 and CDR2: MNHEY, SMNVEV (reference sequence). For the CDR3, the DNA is TGTGCCAGCAGTTTTCGCCAGACTAACTATGGCTACACCTTC. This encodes CASSFRQTNYGYTF.

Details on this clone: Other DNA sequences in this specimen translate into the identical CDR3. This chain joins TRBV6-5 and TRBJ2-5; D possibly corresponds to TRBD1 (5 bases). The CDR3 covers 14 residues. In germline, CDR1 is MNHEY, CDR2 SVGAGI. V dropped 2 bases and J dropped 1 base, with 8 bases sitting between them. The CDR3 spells CASSYGALQETQYF. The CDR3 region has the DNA TGTGCCAGCAGTTACGGGGCGCTCCAAGAGACCCAGTACTTC.

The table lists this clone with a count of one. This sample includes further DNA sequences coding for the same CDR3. CDR3 in DNA: TGCGCCAGCAGCTTGGGGGGATTGAACACTGAAGCTTTCTTT. Its translation: CASSLGGLNTEAFF. The chain recombines TRBV5-1 with TRBJ1-1; no clear D. The germline CDR1 and CDR2 sequences are SGHRS and YFSETQ. The germline V and J ends were trimmed by 0 bases and 0 bases, with 6 bases remaining between them. The CDR3 is 14 residues long.

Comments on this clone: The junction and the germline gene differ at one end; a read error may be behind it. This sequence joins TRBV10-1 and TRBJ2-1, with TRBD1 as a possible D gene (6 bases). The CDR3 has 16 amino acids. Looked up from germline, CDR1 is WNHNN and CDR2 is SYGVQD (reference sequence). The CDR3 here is CASSGGVTGISNGQFF. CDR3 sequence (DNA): TGCGCCAGCAGTGGTGGTGTGACAGGTATATCCAATGGGCAGTTCTTC.

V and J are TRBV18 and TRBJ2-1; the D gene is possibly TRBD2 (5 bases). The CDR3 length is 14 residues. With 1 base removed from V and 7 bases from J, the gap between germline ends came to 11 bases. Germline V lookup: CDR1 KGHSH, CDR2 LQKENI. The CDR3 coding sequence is TGTGCCAGCTCACCACTCCGAGCGGAAAATGAGCAGTTCTTC. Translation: CASSPLRAENEQFF.

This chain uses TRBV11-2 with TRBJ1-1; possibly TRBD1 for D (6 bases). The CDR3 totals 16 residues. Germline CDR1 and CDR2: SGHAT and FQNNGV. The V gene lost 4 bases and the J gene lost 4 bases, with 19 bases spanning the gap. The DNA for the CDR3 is TGTGCCAGCAGCTCCAGGCCCCTTCTCAGGGGCACTGAAGCTTTCTTT. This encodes CASSSRPLLRGTEAFF.

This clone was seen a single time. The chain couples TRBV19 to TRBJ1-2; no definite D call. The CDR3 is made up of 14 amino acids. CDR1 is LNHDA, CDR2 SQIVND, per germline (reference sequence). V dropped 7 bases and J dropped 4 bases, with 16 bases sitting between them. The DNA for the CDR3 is TGTGCCAGTACCACAAACATGGGAGTCTATGGCTACACCTTC. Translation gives CASTTNMGVYGYTF. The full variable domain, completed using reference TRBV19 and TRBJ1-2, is DGGITQSPKYLFRKEGQNVTLSCEQNLNHDAMYWYRQDPGQGLRLIYYSQIVNDFQKGDIAEGYSVSREKKESFPLTVTSAQKNPTAFYLCASTTNMGVYGYTFGSGTRLTVV.

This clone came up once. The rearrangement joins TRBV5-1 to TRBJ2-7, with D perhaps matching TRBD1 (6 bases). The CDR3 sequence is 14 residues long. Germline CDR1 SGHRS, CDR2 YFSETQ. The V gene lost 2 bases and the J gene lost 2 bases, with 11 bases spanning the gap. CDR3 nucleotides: TGCGCCAGCAGCTTCGGGACAAAAGCCTACGAGCAGTACTTC. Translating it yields CASSFGTKAYEQYF.

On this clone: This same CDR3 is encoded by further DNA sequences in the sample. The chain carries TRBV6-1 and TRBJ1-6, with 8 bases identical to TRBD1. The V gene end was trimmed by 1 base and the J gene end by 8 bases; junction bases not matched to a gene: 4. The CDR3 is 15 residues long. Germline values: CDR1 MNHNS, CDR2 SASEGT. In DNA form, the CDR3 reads TGTGCCAGCAGTGAAGGGACAGGGCGGTATTCACCCCTCCACTTT. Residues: CASSEGTGRYSPLHF.

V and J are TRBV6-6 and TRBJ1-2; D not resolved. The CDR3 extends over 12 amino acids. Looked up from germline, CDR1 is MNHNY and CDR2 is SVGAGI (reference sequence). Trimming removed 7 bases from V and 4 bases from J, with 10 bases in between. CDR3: CASTKEGYGYTF. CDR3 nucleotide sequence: TGTGCCAGCACTAAAGAGGGCTATGGCTACACCTTC.

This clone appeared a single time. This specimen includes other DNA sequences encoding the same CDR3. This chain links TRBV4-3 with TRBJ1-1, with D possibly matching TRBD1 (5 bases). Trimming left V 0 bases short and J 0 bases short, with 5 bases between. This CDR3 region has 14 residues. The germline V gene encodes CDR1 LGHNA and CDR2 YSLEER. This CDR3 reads CASSQDRVNTEAFF. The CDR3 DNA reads TGCGCCAGCAGCCAAGACAGGGTGAACACTGAAGCTTTCTTT.

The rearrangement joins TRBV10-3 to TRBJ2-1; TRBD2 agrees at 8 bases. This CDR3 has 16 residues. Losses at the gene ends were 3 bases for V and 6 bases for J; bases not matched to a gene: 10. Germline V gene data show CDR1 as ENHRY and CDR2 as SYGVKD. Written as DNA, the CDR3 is TGTGCCATCAGTGATAAAGGGCTAGCGGGCCTCAATGAGCAGTTCTTC. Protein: CAISDKGLAGLNEQFF.

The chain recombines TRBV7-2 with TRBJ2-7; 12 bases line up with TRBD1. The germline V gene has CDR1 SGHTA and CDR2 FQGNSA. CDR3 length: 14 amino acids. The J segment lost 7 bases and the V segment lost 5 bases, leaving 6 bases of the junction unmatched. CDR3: CASSPGQGANEQYF. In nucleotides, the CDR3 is TGTGCCAGCAGCCCGGGACAGGGGGCTAATGAGCAGTACTTC.

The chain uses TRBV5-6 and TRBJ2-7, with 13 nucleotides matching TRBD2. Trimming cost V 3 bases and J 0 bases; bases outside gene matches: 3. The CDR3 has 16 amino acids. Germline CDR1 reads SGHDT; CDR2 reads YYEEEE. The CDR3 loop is CASSWTSGRLSYEQYF. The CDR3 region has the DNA TGTGCCAGCAGCTGGACTAGCGGGAGACTCTCCTACGAGCAGTACTTC.